This T cell receptor beta chain was retrieved from a study of CD8 T cells in Susac syndrome. After extraction with the RNeasy kit, 0.5 to 1 ug of the RNA was reverse transcribed using random hexamers. TCRdb re-called the immunoSEQ multiplex PCR reads through MiXCR, storing one row per CDR3 protein. The data show approximately 270,000 distinct CDR3 sequences, just over 90% seen once. The multiple sclerosis controls, all treatment-naive patients, had relapsing-remitting disease that was stable or active. CD8+ and CD4+ T cells were negatively isolated; TEMRA cells were FACS-enriched. There are 12 residues in the CDR3. Deletions cut 3 bases from V and 7 bases from J, with 12 bases between. Looked up from germline, CDR1 is SQVTM and CDR2 is ANQGSEA.

What was sequenced was CD4+ T cells from PBMCs. The V gene is TRBV29-1, the J gene TRBJ1-2, with a possible D match to TRBD1 (6 bases). This clonotype was sampled from a human donor with multiple sclerosis. CDR3 sequence (DNA): TGCAGCGTTGAGAAGGGGGTTGGTGGCTACACCTTC. As protein: CSVEKGVGGYTF.